Listed below are T cell receptor beta chains from one sample, sequenced in a study of cytomegalovirus exposure and HLA in healthy donors. Generated by immunoSEQ multiplex PCR, the TCRdb table keeps only in-frame clones and is missing some. The table has around 210,000 clones, 85% seen once. The source material was PBMCs. The receptors stem from a girl aged 2 to 10 in good health and CMV-seronegative. Each CDR3 is given with its conserved first and last residue. Only some rows state a clone size, as once, few, many or a class for expanded clones.

j_call: TRBJ1-1; v_call: TRBV13; clone_size: once; cdr3_aa: CASRLRTALNTEAFF
j_call: TRBJ2-7; v_call: TRBV6-6; clone_size: once; cdr3_aa: CASSTRFGVSSYEQYF
j_call: .; v_call: TRBV5-1; clone_size: .; cdr3_aa: CASRDRRNEQYF
j_call: TRBJ2-7; v_call: TRBV5-8; clone_size: .; cdr3_aa: CASSIPGTGGYEQYF
j_call: TRBJ1-1; v_call: TRBV6-1; clone_size: .; cdr3_aa: CASSESRNTEAFF
j_call: TRBJ2-7; v_call: TRBV7-6; clone_size: .; cdr3_aa: CASSPAVGPRDEQYF
j_call: TRBJ2-7; v_call: TRBV19; clone_size: .; cdr3_aa: CASKGEPTYEQYF
j_call: TRBJ2-3; v_call: TRBV19; clone_size: .; cdr3_aa: CASNRGGETDTQYF
j_call: TRBJ2-7; v_call: TRBV6-1; clone_size: .; cdr3_aa: CASSEEGGRAYEQYF
j_call: TRBJ1-1; v_call: TRBV15; clone_size: .; cdr3_aa: CATSRDWGQNTEAFF
j_call: TRBJ2-3; v_call: TRBV2; clone_size: .; cdr3_aa: CASIRDLAGGPTDTQYF
j_call: TRBJ1-3; v_call: TRBV5-1; clone_size: .; cdr3_aa: CASSLGPGMQGNTIYF
j_call: TRBJ1-6; v_call: TRBV5-1; clone_size: .; cdr3_aa: CASSLEGRGWNSPLHF
j_call: TRBJ1-1; v_call: TRBV19; clone_size: .; cdr3_aa: CASSIRGLTEAFF
j_call: TRBJ2-7; v_call: TRBV4-2; clone_size: .; cdr3_aa: CASSRTGTVTYEQYF
j_call: TRBJ1-1; v_call: TRBV5-6; clone_size: .; cdr3_aa: CASRARGNTEAFF
j_call: TRBJ2-1; v_call: TRBV9; clone_size: .; cdr3_aa: CASSARLAQYNEQFF
j_call: TRBJ2-2; v_call: TRBV5-1; clone_size: .; cdr3_aa: CASSAGTLAVTGELFF
j_call: TRBJ1-2; v_call: TRBV6-1; clone_size: .; cdr3_aa: CASSEGTPYGYTF
j_call: TRBJ1-5; v_call: TRBV6-5; clone_size: .; cdr3_aa: CASSYSGSRGQPQHF
j_call: TRBJ1-4; v_call: TRBV5-6; clone_size: .; cdr3_aa: CASSLQIYEKLFF
j_call: TRBJ2-7; v_call: TRBV5-1; clone_size: .; cdr3_aa: CASSLPGSSYEQYF
j_call: TRBJ2-5; v_call: TRBV5-4; clone_size: .; cdr3_aa: CASSLWQGGETQYF
j_call: TRBJ2-1; v_call: TRBV6-1; clone_size: .; cdr3_aa: CASSGTAHNEQFF
j_call: TRBJ2-4; v_call: TRBV5-4; clone_size: .; cdr3_aa: CASSTGHRLAKNIQYF
j_call: TRBJ2-2; v_call: TRBV6-4; clone_size: .; cdr3_aa: CASRLKPGAGELFF
j_call: TRBJ1-2; v_call: TRBV29-1; clone_size: .; cdr3_aa: CSVENQGHYYGYTF
j_call: TRBJ1-2; v_call: TRBV9; clone_size: .; cdr3_aa: CASSASGTGDYGYTF
j_call: TRBJ2-3; v_call: TRBV4-1; clone_size: few; cdr3_aa: CASSQGGTGNTQYF
j_call: TRBJ1-2; v_call: TRBV10-3; clone_size: .; cdr3_aa: CAIMGGSNNYGYTF
j_call: TRBJ1-2; v_call: TRBV5-6; clone_size: .; cdr3_aa: CASSLVGNNYGYTF
j_call: TRBJ1-1; v_call: TRBV5-1; clone_size: few; cdr3_aa: CASSLRTANTEAFF
j_call: TRBJ2-5; v_call: TRBV5-8; clone_size: .; cdr3_aa: CASSLTSGRQETQYF
j_call: TRBJ2-3; v_call: TRBV6-1; clone_size: few; cdr3_aa: CASSDRLPDTQYF
j_call: TRBJ2-1; v_call: TRBV11-2; clone_size: .; cdr3_aa: CASSLDLGPRDEQFF
j_call: TRBJ2-7; v_call: TRBV5-4; clone_size: .; cdr3_aa: CASSLVQGEQYF
j_call: TRBJ1-5; v_call: TRBV6-1; clone_size: .; cdr3_aa: CASSEVTGGGGNQPQHF
j_call: TRBJ2-5; v_call: TRBV11-3; clone_size: .; cdr3_aa: CASSFGTSGGLQETQYF
j_call: TRBJ2-7; v_call: TRBV29-1; clone_size: .; cdr3_aa: CSVGGTSGRVDEQYF
j_call: TRBJ2-3; v_call: TRBV5-1; clone_size: .; cdr3_aa: CASSLRQGTDTQYF
j_call: TRBJ2-7; v_call: TRBV30; clone_size: .; cdr3_aa: CAWERQGINEQYF